Below, one T cell receptor beta chain is given with its context. Its antigen is unknown. The entry originates in a study of T cell repertoires in cytomegalovirus infection. About the research overall: Alongside well-studied HLA-B-restricted CMV epitopes, recently identified HLA-C-restricted CMV epitopes were also used. Matching HLA type and CMV infection were both indicated by public TCR beta signatures.

TCRdb processed the reads anew with MiXCR; each CDR3 protein has one entry. This table holds approximately 73,000 distinct CDR3 sequences, 35% to 45% found once. Study outcomes and limitations: In two of eight donors, the top clonotype was HLA-C-restricted CMV-specific.

The receptor was isolated from a human donor in good health (CMV status not recorded). Some clones in this sample may be carry-over from other donors' samples. This sample comprised CD8+ T cells from cultured PBMCs, obtained from culture after CMV antigen stimulation.

The CDR3 spells CATSGGPDHSNQPQHF. Written as DNA, the CDR3 is TGTGCCACCAGTGGGGGGCCGGACCATAGCAATCAGCCCCAGCATTTT. This sequence joins TRBV24-1 and TRBJ1-5, with D maybe TRBD1 (6 bases). CDR3 length: 16 residues. V lost 5 bases and J lost 0, with 13 bases in between. Per germline, CDR1 KGHDR and CDR2 SFDVKD.